This T cell receptor (beta chain) was found in a study of cytomegalovirus exposure and HLA in healthy donors. Study results and limitations: Roughly even sequencing depth across donors was the assumption behind the presence/absence analyses. The study labeled approximately 150 TCR beta chains cytomegalovirus-associated.

The PCR contained 60 Vbeta and 13 Jbeta primers. Produced via immunoSEQ multiplex PCR; TCRdb's table is partial and in-frame only. Counted here are about 170,000 clones, under 90% occurring once; the ten biggest clones make up 4.5% to 5.5%. Points on this clone: The antigen is not known.

This sequence was found in a man aged 18 to 29 in good health and CMV-seronegative. The sample was PBMCs.

In DNA, the CDR3 is TGCAGCGTTGCGCTAGCGGTACAGGATACGCAGTATTTT. Its protein product is CSVALAVQDTQYF. The chain is built from TRBV29-1 and TRBJ2-3, with 7 bases aligning to TRBD2. With 4 bases clipped from V and 6 bases from J, the junction kept 7 bases outside the gene matches. There are 13 residues in the CDR3. The germline V gene encodes CDR1 SQVTM and CDR2 ANQGSEA.